Listed here are 21 T cell receptor beta chains from one sample, sequenced in a study of blood T cell repertoires in COVID-19. This table comes from immunoSEQ multiplex PCR, and its TCRdb copy is limited to in-frame clones, with some not included. This sample has some 250,000 clones, with around four fifths found just once. The specimen sequenced was peripheral blood. Receptor source: a man at least 80 years old with acute or convalescent COVID-19.

The table lists this clone with a count of one. This chain joins TRBV18 and TRBJ2-2; TRBD2 aligns across 8 bases. Trimming at V came to 0 bases and at J to 1 base, leaving 1 base not matched to a gene. Germline CDR1 and CDR2: KGHSH and LQKENI. The CDR3 covers 16 residues. The DNA of the CDR3 is TGTGCCAGCTCACCACCGGCGGGGGGGAACACCGGGGAGCTGTTTTTT. It yields the protein CASSPPAGGNTGELFF.

The CDR3, as DNA: TGCAGCGCCGTGGTCCGGACAACTGAAGCTTTCTTT. Translating gives CSAVVRTTEAFF. This chain uses TRBV29-1 with TRBJ1-1, with TRBD1 as a possible D gene (5 bases). The CDR3 runs to 12 residues. V was shortened by 7 bases and J by 5 bases, with 14 bases between the two germline ends. Germline assignment: CDR1 SQVTM and CDR2 ANQGSEA.

This chain connects TRBV29-1 to TRBJ1-4; perhaps TRBD1 as D (5 bases). This CDR3 contains 14 residues. V lost 7 bases and J 5 bases, leaving 17 bases between the germline ends. The germline gives CDR1 SQVTM, CDR2 ANQGSEA. In DNA form, the CDR3 reads TGCAGCGCCCGGACGGACATGAAAAATGAAAAACTGTTTTTT. Translated, it gives CSARTDMKNEKLFF.

The chain joins TRBV13 to TRBJ2-7, with a possible D match to TRBD2 (6 bases). Deletions cut 1 base from V and 6 bases from J, with 13 bases between. The CDR3 spans 14 residues. The germline CDR1 and CDR2 sequences are PRHDT and FYEKMQ (reference sequence). The DNA for the CDR3 is TGTGCCAGCAGCTTAGACGGGAGAGGAACCGAGCAGTACTTC. This encodes CASSLDGRGTEQYF.

The V call is TRBV28, the J call TRBJ1-5, with D unresolved. The CDR3 has 14 residues. The germline CDR1 and CDR2 sequences are MDHEN and SYDVKM. V was trimmed by 5 bases and J by 7 bases, leaving 15 bases between them. The CDR3 region is CASSLWPYSQPQHF. In nucleotides, the CDR3 is TGTGCCAGCAGTCTCTGGCCCTACAGCCAGCCCCAGCATTTT.

The genes are TRBV30 and TRBJ1-1, with 7 positions matching TRBD1. The CDR3 contains 12 residues. Germline CDR1 is GTSNPN and CDR2 is SVGIG (reference sequence). V shed 3 bases, J shed 7 bases, and the junction held 5 bases outside the gene matches. The CDR3 reads CAWSARTGEAFF. The CDR3 coding sequence is TGTGCCTGGAGCGCCCGGACAGGTGAAGCTTTCTTT.

This clone was recorded once. The rearrangement links TRBV11-2 to TRBJ1-1; unclear D gene. V was cut by 5 bases and J by 0 bases, with 13 bases left in between. Germline CDR1 and CDR2: SGHAT and FQNNGV. The CDR3 has 15 residues. Here the CDR3 reads CASSPNGIMNTEAFF. The CDR3 bases are TGTGCCAGCAGCCCAAACGGGATTATGAACACTGAAGCTTTCTTT.

This clone has only one observation. The chain carries TRBV30 and TRBJ2-7; TRBD1 aligns across 8 bases. After removal of 4 bases from V and 5 bases from J, the junction contained 4 bases not matched to a gene. Germline lookup yields CDR1 GTSNPN and CDR2 SVGIG (reference sequence). CDR3 length equals 12 residues. The CDR3 loop reads CAWTSRGHEQYF. The CDR3 region has the DNA TGTGCCTGGACGTCCAGGGGGCACGAGCAGTACTTC.

The chain employs TRBV7-2 and TRBJ2-2; the D is unclear. Trimming took off 2 bases at V and 6 bases at J, with 7 bases between the two ends. This CDR3 is 13 amino acids long. Per the germline V gene, CDR1 is SGHTA and CDR2 is FQGNSA. CDR3 amino acids: CASSLNTAGELFF. CDR3 in DNA: TGTGCCAGCAGCTTAAACACCGCCGGGGAGCTGTTTTTT.

CDR3 coding DNA: TGTGCCAGCAGTGTCGAGCCTAGTACGTCGGGGGAGCAGTACTTC. It encodes CASSVEPSTSGEQYF. This sequence joins TRBV3-1 (or the pseudogene TRBV3-2) and TRBJ2-7; TRBD2 might be the D (5 bases). Trimming stripped 6 bases from V and 7 bases from J, with 22 bases between. The CDR3 is 15 amino acids. Per germline, CDR1 LGHDT and CDR2 YNNKEL (reference sequence).

The gene calls are TRBV19 and TRBJ2-4; 7 nucleotides align to TRBD2. Unmatched junction bases numbered 6, after V lost 7 bases and J lost 6 bases. CDR3 length: 13 amino acids. Germline assignment: CDR1 LNHDA and CDR2 SQIVND (reference sequence). The CDR3 reads CASNRGEGNIQYF. The CDR3 DNA follows: TGTGCCAGTAATCGGGGGGAAGGAAACATTCAGTACTTC.

This clone was picked up many times. The V gene is TRBV5-4, the J gene TRBJ2-2; 7 bases are shared with TRBD1. After removal of 4 bases from V and 3 bases from J, the junction contained 3 bases not matched to a gene. CDR1 and CDR2 from the germline V gene are SGHNT and YYREEE (reference sequence). CDR3 size: 14 residues. CDR3 in DNA: TGTGCCAGCAGCACAGGACAGGACACCGGGGAGCTGTTTTTT. Translated, it gives CASSTGQDTGELFF.

The V and J genes are TRBV27 and TRBJ2-7; tentative D call: TRBD2 (5 bases). V lost 5 bases, J lost 2 bases, and 16 bases lay in between. Looked up from germline, CDR1 is MNHEY and CDR2 is SMNVEV (reference sequence). This CDR3 has 15 residues. CDR3 DNA: TGTGCCAGCAGTCCAAGGGCGACTATCCCCTACGAGCAGTACTTC. Residues: CASSPRATIPYEQYF.

The rearrangement links TRBV9 to TRBJ2-3; tentatively, D is TRBD1 (5 bases). Trimming cost V 0 bases and J 3 bases, with 11 bases left between them. This CDR3 comprises 15 residues. From germline, CDR1 is SGDLS and CDR2 YYNGEE. CDR3 protein: CASSVAGLGTDTQYF. The CDR3 DNA reads TGTGCCAGCAGCGTAGCAGGGCTCGGGACAGATACGCAGTATTTT.

The V call is TRBV19, the J call TRBJ1-2; D is perhaps TRBD1 (6 bases). This CDR3 contains 15 residues. Between the trimmed V and J ends, which lost 3 bases and 0 bases, there was a span of 11 bases. From germline, CDR1 is LNHDA and CDR2 SQIVND (reference sequence). The CDR3 nucleotides read TGTGCCAGTAGTATTACCGGGACAACTAACTATGGCTACACCTTC. Amino acids: CASSITGTTNYGYTF. Complete variable domain (other parts from reference TRBV19 and TRBJ1-2): DGGITQSPKYLFRKEGQNVTLSCEQNLNHDAMYWYRQDPGQGLRLIYYSQIVNDFQKGDIAEGYSVSREKKESFPLTVTSAQKNPTAFYLCASSITGTTNYGYTFGSGTRLTVV.

The gene calls are TRBV24-1 and TRBJ2-7; D unresolved. Trimming took 4 bases from V and 0 from J, leaving 9 bases between them. Germline V gives CDR1 KGHDR, CDR2 SFDVKD. The CDR3 contains 14 residues. The CDR3 region is CATSDPTTSYEQYF. The DNA for the CDR3 is TGTGCCACCAGTGACCCAACAACCTCCTACGAGCAGTACTTC.

V gene TRBV7-9 combines with J gene TRBJ1-5; 10 nucleotides agree with TRBD1. V lost 3 bases, J lost 5 bases, and 7 bases stayed unmatched. This CDR3 spans 16 amino acids. Germline V gene lookup returns CDR1 SEHNR and CDR2 FQNEAQ (reference sequence). The CDR3 loop reads CASSLGWGTGDQPQHF. The CDR3 bases are TGTGCCAGCAGCTTGGGGTGGGGGACAGGGGATCAGCCCCAGCATTTT.

The rearrangement joins TRBV6-5 to TRBJ1-1; D is possibly TRBD1 (6 bases). Germline loops: CDR1 MNHEY, CDR2 SVGAGI. The CDR3 runs 14 residues. Trimming left V 5 bases short and J 11 bases short, with 21 bases between. In nucleotides, the CDR3 is TGTGCCAGCAGTCCCATCTCACAGGGCAGGGTGGCTTTCTTT. It yields the protein CASSPISQGRVAFF.

The rearrangement uses TRBV19 and TRBJ1-1; 7 bases align to TRBD1. The CDR3 loop spans 14 amino acids. Germline lookup yields CDR1 LNHDA and CDR2 SQIVND (reference sequence). Trimming removed 2 bases from V and 10 bases from J; junction bases left unmatched: 10. CDR3 region: CASSINGPDRVAFF. For the CDR3, the DNA is TGTGCCAGTAGTATAAATGGGCCCGACAGGGTAGCTTTCTTT.

V usage is TRBV5-1 and J usage is TRBJ1-1; no reliable D call. The CDR3 consists of 15 residues. The V end lost 4 bases, the J end lost 1 base, and 14 bases lay between the germline ends. Germline V gene data show CDR1 as SGHRS and CDR2 as YFSETQ. CDR3 residues: CASSRENRGNTEAFF. CDR3 nucleotides: TGCGCCAGCAGCCGGGAGAACCGGGGGAACACTGAAGCTTTCTTT.

This chain uses TRBV2 with TRBJ2-2, with D maybe TRBD1 (5 bases). Per germline, CDR1 SNHLY and CDR2 FYNNEI. This CDR3 is built from 15 residues. Trimming shortened V by 7 bases and J by 2 bases, and 14 bases separated the two germline ends. CDR3 sequence: CASTQTAINTGELFF. The CDR3 nucleotides are TGTGCCAGCACCCAGACAGCGATAAACACCGGGGAGCTGTTTTTT.